This T cell receptor beta chain stems from a study of blood T cell repertoires in COVID-19. In the study overall: Samples taken during acute and convalescent COVID-19 were collected in the United States, Italy and Spain. The analysed material was cDNA or gDNA that came from T cells, B-cell-depleted T cells, or PBMCs.

Authors' analysis steps: Amplification from reference gene primers served as the basis for estimated nucleated cell counts. Data came from immunoSEQ multiplex PCR; TCRdb stores just in-frame clones and leaves some out. D and trimming were read from the DNA, whereas the V and J calls and clone size are those reported in that table. The table shows about 18,000 clones, with about four fifths occurring only once. Trimming cost V 2 bases and J 3 bases; bases outside gene matches: 6. Germline V gene lookup returns CDR1 MNHNY and CDR2 SVGAGI (reference sequence). The length of the CDR3 is 15 residues. The TCR comes from a man aged 40-55 years with active or convalescent COVID-19. Specimen: peripheral blood. The chain has TRBV6-6 and TRBJ2-7; TRBD1 matches 8 bases. The CDR3 here is CASSYPDRASYEQYF. CDR3 nucleotides: TGTGCCAGCAGTTACCCGGACAGGGCGAGCTACGAGCAGTACTTC.